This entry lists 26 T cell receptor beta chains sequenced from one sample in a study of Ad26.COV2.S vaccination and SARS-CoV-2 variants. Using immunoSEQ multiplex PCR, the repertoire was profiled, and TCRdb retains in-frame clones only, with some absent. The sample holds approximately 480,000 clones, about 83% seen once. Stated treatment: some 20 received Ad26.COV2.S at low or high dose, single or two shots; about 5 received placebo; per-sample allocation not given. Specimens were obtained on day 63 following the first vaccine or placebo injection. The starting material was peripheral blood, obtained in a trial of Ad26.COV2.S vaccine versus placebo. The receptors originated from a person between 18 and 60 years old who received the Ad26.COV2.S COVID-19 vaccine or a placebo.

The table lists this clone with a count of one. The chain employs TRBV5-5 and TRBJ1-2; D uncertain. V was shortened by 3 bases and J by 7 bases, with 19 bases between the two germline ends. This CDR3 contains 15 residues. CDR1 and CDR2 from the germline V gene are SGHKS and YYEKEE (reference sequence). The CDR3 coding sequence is TGTGCCAGCAGCTCCCTATCGGAGGTTCGGAGTGGCTACACCTTC. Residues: CASSSLSEVRSGYTF.

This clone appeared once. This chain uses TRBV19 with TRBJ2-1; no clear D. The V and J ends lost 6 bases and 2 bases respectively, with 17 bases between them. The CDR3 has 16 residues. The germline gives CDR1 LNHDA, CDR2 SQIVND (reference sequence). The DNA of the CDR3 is TGTGCCAGTAGCACCCTCACTTTGAGCACCTACAATGAGCAGTTCTTC. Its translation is CASSTLTLSTYNEQFF.

The CDR3 spells CASSFDRAKLFF. The CDR3 DNA follows: TGCGCCAGCAGCTTCGACAGAGCAAAACTGTTTTTT. This sequence joins TRBV5-1 and TRBJ1-4, with TRBD1 as a possible D gene (5 bases). Germline V gives CDR1 SGHRS, CDR2 YFSETQ. Trimming took 2 bases from V and 10 from J, leaving 9 bases between them. The CDR3 runs to 12 residues.

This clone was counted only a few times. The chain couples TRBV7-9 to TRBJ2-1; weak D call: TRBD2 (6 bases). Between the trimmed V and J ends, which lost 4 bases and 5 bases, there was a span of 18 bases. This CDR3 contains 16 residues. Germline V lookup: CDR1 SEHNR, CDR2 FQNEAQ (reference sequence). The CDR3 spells CASSSRDSHPNNEQFF. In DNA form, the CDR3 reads TGTGCCAGCAGCTCCCGGGACTCCCACCCCAACAATGAGCAGTTCTTC.

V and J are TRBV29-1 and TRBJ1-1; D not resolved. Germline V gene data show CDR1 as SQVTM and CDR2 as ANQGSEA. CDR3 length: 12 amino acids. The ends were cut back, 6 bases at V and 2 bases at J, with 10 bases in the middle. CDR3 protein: CSVPQDNTEAFF. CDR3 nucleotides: TGCAGCGTGCCCCAGGACAACACTGAAGCTTTCTTT.

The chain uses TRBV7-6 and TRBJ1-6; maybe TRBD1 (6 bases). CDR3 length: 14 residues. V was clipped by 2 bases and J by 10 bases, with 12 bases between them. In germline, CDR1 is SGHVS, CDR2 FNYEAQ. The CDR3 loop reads CASSLNRVGSPLHF. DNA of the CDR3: TGTGCCAGCAGCTTAAACAGGGTGGGGTCACCCCTCCACTTT.

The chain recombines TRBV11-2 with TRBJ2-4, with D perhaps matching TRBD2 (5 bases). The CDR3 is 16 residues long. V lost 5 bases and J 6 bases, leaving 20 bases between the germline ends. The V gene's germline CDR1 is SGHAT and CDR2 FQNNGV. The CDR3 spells CASSPLRGGRRNIQYF. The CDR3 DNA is TGTGCCAGCAGCCCTTTACGGGGTGGCCGGCGAAACATTCAGTACTTC.

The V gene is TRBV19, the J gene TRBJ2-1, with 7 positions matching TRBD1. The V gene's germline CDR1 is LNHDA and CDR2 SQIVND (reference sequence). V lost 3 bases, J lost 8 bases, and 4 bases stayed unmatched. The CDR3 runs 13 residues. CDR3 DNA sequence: TGTGCCAGTAGTATTAACAGGGGTGATGAGCAGTTCTTC. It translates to CASSINRGDEQFF.

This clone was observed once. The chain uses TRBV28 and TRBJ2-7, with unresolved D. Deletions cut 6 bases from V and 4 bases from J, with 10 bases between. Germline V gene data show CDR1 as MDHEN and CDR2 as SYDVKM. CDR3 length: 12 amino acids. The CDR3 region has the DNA TGTGCCAGCAGCGCGCCGGAGTACGAGCAGTACTTC. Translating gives CASSAPEYEQYF.

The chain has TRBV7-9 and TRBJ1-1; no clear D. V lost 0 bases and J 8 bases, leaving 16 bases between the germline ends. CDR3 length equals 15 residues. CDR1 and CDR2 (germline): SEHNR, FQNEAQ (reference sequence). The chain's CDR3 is CASSLAWGGQLEAFF. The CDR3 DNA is TGTGCCAGCAGCTTAGCATGGGGTGGTCAACTAGAAGCTTTCTTT.

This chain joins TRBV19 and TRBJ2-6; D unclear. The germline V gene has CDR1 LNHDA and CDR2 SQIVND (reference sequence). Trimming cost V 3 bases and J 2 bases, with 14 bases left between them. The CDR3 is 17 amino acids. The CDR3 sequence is CASSMDQTLAGANVLTF. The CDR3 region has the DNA TGTGCCAGTAGTATGGATCAGACCCTCGCTGGGGCCAACGTCCTGACTTTC.

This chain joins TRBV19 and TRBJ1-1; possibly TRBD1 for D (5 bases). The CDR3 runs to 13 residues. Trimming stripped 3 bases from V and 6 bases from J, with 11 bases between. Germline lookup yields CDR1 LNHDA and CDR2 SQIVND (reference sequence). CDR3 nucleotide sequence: TGTGCCAGTAGTATCCAGGGTCACGCTGAAGCTTTCTTT. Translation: CASSIQGHAEAFF.

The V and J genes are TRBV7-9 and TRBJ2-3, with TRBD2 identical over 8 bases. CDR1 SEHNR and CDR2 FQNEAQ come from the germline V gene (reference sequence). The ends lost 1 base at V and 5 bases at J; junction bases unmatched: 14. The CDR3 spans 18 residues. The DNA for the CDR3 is TGTGCCAGCAGCTTAGGGCCCGGAGCGGGAGTATTCATAGATACGCAGTATTTT. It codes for CASSLGPGAGVFIDTQYF.

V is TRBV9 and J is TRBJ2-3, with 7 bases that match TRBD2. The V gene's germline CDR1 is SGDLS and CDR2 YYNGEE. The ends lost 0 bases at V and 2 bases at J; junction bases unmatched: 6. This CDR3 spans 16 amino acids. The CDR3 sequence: CASSVVGREDTDTQYF. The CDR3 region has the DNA TGTGCCAGCAGCGTAGTTGGGAGGGAAGACACAGATACGCAGTATTTT.

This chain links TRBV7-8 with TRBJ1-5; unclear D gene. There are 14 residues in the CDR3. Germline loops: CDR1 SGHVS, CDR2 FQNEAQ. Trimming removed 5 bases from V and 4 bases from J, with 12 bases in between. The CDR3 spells CASSPTTPNQPQHF. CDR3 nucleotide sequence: TGTGCCAGCAGCCCAACGACACCTAATCAGCCCCAGCATTTT.

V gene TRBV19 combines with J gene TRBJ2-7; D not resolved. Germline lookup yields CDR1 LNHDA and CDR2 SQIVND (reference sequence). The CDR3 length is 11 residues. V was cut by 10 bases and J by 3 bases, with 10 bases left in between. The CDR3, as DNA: TGTGCCACCTCAATCTTCTACGAGCAGTACTTC. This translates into CATSIFYEQYF.

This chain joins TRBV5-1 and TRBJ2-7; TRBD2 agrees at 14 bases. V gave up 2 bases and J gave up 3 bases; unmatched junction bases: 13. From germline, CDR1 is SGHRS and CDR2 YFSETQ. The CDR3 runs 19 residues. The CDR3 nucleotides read TGCGCCAGCAGCTTAGGCATCCCCGGGACTAGCGGGAGTAGCTACGAGCAGTACTTC. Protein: CASSLGIPGTSGSSYEQYF.

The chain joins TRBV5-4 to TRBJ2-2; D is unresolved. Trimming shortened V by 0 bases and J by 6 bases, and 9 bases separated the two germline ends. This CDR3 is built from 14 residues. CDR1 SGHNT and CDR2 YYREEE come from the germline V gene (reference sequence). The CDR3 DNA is TGTGCCAGCAGCTTGGGCCGGGCGCCCGGGGAGCTGTTTTTT. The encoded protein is CASSLGRAPGELFF.

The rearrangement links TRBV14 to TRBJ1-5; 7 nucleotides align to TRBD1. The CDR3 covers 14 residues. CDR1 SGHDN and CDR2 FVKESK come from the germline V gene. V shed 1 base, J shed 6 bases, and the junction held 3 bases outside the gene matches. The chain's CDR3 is CASSQGQGGQPQHF. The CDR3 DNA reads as TGTGCCAGCAGCCAAGGACAGGGAGGTCAGCCCCAGCATTTT.

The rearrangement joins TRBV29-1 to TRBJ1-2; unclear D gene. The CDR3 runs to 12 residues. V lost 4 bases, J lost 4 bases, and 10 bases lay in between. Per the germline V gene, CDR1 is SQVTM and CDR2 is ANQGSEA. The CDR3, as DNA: TGCAGCGTTGCGAGGATGGGCTATGGCTACACCTTC. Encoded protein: CSVARMGYGYTF.

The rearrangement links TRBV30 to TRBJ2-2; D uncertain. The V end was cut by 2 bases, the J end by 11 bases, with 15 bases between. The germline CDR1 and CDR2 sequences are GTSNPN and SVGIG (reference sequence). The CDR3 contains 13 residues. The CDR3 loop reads CAWSSTGLSELFF. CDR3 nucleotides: TGTGCCTGGAGTTCGACCGGGCTGTCTGAGCTGTTTTTT. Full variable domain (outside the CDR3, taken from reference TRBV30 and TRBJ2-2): SQTIHQWPATLVQPVGSPLSLECTVEGTSNPNLYWYRQAAGRGLQLLFYSVGIGQISSEVPQNLSASRPQDRQFILSSKKLLLSDSGFYLCAWSSTGLSELFFGEGSRLTVL.

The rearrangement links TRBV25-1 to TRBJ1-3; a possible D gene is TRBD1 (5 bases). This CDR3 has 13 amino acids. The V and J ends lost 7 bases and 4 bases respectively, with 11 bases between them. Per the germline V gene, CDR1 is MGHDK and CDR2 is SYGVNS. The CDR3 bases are TGTGCCAGCATTTCCGGGGCAGGAAACACCATATATTTT. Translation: CASISGAGNTIYF. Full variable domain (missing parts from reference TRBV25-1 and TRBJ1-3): EADIYQTPRYLVIGTGKKITLECSQTMGHDKMYWYQQDPGMELHLIHYSYGVNSTEKGDLSSESTVSRIRTEHFPLTLESARPSHTSQYLCASISGAGNTIYFGEGSWLTVV.

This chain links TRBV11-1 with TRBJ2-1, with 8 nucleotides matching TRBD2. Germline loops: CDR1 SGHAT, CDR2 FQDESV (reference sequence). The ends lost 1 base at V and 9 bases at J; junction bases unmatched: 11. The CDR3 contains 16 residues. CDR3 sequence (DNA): TGTGCCAGCAGCTTAGGTTGGGGTAGCGGGGCGGGTGAGCAGTTCTTC. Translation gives CASSLGWGSGAGEQFF.

The CDR3 region has the DNA TGTGCCAGCAGCATGTGGTCGAATGAGCAGTTCTTC. As protein: CASSMWSNEQFF. The rearrangement uses TRBV9 and TRBJ2-1; D unresolved. The germline gives CDR1 SGDLS, CDR2 YYNGEE. V lost 4 bases and J lost 7, with 9 bases in between. CDR3 length equals 12 residues.

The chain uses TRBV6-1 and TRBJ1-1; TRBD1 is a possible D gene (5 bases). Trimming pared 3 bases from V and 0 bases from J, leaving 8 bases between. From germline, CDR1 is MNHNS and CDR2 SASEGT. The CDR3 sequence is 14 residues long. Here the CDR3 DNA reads TGTGCCAGCAGTGACAGGGCGGTGAACACTGAAGCTTTCTTT. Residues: CASSDRAVNTEAFF.

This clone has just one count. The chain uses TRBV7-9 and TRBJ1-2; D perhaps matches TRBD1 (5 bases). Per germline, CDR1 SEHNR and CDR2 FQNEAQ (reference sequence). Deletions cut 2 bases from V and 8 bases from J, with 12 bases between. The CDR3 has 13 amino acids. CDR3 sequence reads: CASSLRPWDGYTF. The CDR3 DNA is TGTGCCAGCAGCTTAAGGCCATGGGACGGCTACACCTTC.